Following are 7 T cell receptor beta chains from one sample sequenced in a study of T-cell memory formation after mild COVID-19. TCRdb reanalysed the 5' RACE reads using MiXCR and keeps one entry per CDR3 protein. The sample lists roughly 180,000 distinct CDR3 sequences; approximately 10% were seen once. Sequencing used PBMCs or a T cell subset sorted from them (not recorded which). These TCRs come from a man between 18 and 35 years old who had mild COVID-19 (a few samples of this study predate the infection). Cell type and time point are not known.

In its sample, this clonotype was seen a few times. J is TRBJ2-3 and V is TRBV7-3; D is perhaps TRBD2 (5 bases). Between the trimmed V and J ends, which lost 3 bases and 6 bases, there was a span of 13 bases. CDR1 is SGHTA, CDR2 FQGTGA, per germline. The CDR3 has 14 residues. The CDR3 nucleotides read TGTGCCAGCAGCTTTGTGGCTAGCAGGGATACGCAGTATTTT. Translation gives CASSFVASRDTQYF.

This clonotype was observed a few times. The V gene is TRBV4-2, the J gene TRBJ1-2, with D perhaps matching TRBD1 (5 bases). This CDR3 contains 17 residues. The V gene lost 3 bases and the J gene lost 6 bases, with 23 bases spanning the gap. Germline CDR1 LGHNA, CDR2 YNFKEQ. The CDR3 sequence is CASSHLQGGSSGNGYTF. DNA of the CDR3: TGTGCCAGCAGCCACCTCCAGGGCGGGAGCAGCGGGAATGGCTACACCTTC.

This clonotype appeared a few times. J is TRBJ1-2 and V is TRBV4-1, with 10 positions matching TRBD1. The J segment lost 6 bases and the V segment lost 1 base, leaving 5 bases of the junction unmatched. Germline V gene data show CDR1 as MGHRA and CDR2 as YSYEKL. This CDR3 spans 15 amino acids. CDR3 sequence (DNA): TGCGCCAGCAGCCAAGCACGACAGGGGGCAGATGGCTACACCTTC. Its protein product is CASSQARQGADGYTF.

The chain combines TRBV9 with TRBJ2-1; D not resolved. The germline V gene encodes CDR1 SGDLS and CDR2 YYNGEE. CDR3 length: 13 residues. The ends were cut back, 1 base at V and 5 bases at J, with 7 bases in the middle. CDR3 loop: CASSVSGDNEQFF. The CDR3 DNA sequence: TGTGCCAGCAGCGTAAGTGGGGACAATGAGCAGTTCTTC.

The rearrangement links TRBV9 to TRBJ2-3; D is uncertain. This CDR3 contains 16 residues. Trimming took 3 bases from V and 2 from J, leaving 16 bases between them. The germline CDR1 and CDR2 sequences are SGDLS and YYNGEE. This CDR3 is CASSAALNQVTDTQYF. Written as DNA, the CDR3 is TGTGCCAGCAGCGCCGCCCTGAACCAGGTCACAGATACGCAGTATTTT.

This clonotype was seen a handful of times. J is TRBJ2-5 and V is TRBV6-2 or TRBV6-3; D not certain. CDR1 and CDR2 (germline): MNHEY, SVGEGT. This CDR3 comprises 13 residues. Trimming took 2 bases from V and 8 from J, leaving 12 bases between them. CDR3 sequence: CASSYGVVGTQYF. CDR3 sequence (DNA): TGTGCCAGCAGTTACGGGGTAGTAGGAACCCAGTACTTC.

In this sample, this clonotype turned up many times. The V gene is TRBV20-1, the J gene TRBJ2-3, with D perhaps TRBD1 or TRBD2 (6 bases each). The CDR3 has 13 amino acids. Germline assignment: CDR1 DFQATT and CDR2 SNEGSKA (reference sequence). Trimming shortened V by 6 bases and J by 0 bases, and 10 bases separated the two germline ends. In nucleotides, the CDR3 is TGCAGTGCACGGGGGCCGAGCACAGATACGCAGTATTTT. Its translation is CSARGPSTDTQYF.